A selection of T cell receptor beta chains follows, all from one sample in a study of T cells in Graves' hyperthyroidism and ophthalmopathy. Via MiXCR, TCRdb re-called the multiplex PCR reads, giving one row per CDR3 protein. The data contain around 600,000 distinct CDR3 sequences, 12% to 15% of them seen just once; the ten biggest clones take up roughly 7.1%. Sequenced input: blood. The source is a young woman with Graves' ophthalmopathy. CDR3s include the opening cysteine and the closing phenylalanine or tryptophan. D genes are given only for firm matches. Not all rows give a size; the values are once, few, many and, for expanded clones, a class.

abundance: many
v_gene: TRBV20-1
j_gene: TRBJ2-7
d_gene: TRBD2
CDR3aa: CSARGSGYYEQYF
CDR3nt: TGCAGTGCTAGAGGTAGCGGGTACTACGAGCAGTACTTC

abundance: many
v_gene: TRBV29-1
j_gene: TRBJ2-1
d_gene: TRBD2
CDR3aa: CSVEDNRGTSGPLSSYNEQFF
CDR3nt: TGCAGCGTTGAAGATAACAGGGGGACTAGCGGTCCTCTTAGCTCCTACAATGAGCAGTTCTTC

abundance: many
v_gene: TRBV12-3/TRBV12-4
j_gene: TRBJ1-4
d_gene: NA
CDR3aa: CASSQRGLTNEKLFF
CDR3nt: TGTGCCAGCAGCCAAAGGGGGTTAACTAATGAAAAACTGTTTTTT

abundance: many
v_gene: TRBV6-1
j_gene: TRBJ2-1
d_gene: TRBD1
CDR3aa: CASRPGQDYNEQFF
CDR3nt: TGTGCCAGCAGACCGGGACAGGATTACAATGAGCAGTTCTTC

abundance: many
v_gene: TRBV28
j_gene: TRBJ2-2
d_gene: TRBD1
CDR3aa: CASSGAGTGAGELFF
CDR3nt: TGTGCCAGCAGCGGGGCCGGGACAGGGGCCGGGGAGCTGTTTTTT

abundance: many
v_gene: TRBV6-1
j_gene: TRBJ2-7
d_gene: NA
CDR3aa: CASSPRAAGYEQYF
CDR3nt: TGTGCCAGCAGTCCCCGGGCAGCGGGCTACGAGCAGTACTTC

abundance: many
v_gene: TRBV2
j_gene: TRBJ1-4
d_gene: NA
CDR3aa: CASSVSGHTNEKLFF
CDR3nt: TGTGCCAGCAGTGTTAGCGGCCACACTAATGAAAAACTGTTTTTT

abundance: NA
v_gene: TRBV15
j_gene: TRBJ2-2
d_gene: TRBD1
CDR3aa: CATSRRGQDARGGELFF
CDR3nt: TGTGCCACCAGCAGACGGGGACAGGACGCCAGGGGCGGGGAGCTGTTTTTT

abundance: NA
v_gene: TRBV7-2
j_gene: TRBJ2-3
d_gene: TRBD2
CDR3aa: CASSREASGHGDTQYF
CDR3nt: TGTGCCAGCAGCCGGGAAGCTAGCGGGCATGGAGATACGCAGTATTTT

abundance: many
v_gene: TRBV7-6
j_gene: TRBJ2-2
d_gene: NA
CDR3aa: CASSPGTHVGDTGELFF
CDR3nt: TGTGCCAGCAGCCCCGGGACTCACGTGGGGGACACCGGGGAGCTGTTTTTT

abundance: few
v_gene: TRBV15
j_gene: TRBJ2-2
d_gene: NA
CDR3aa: CATSTRHGDTGELFF
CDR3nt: TGTGCCACCAGCACCCGCCATGGGGACACCGGGGAGCTGTTTTTT

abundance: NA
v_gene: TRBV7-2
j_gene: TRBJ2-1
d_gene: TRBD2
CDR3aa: CASRRAGGQSEQFF
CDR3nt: TGTGCCAGCAGGCGAGCGGGAGGGCAAAGTGAGCAGTTCTTC

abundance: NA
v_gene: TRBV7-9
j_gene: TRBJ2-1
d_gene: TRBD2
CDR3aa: CASSLGLAGGADEQFF
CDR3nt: TGTGCCAGCAGCCTGGGACTAGCGGGAGGAGCAGATGAGCAGTTCTTC

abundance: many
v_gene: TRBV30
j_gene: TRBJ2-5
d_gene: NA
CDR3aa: CAWSVRGGKETQYF
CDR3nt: TGTGCCTGGAGTGTACGGGGCGGGAAAGAGACCCAGTACTTC

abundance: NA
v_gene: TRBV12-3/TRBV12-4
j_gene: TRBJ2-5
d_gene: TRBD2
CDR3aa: CASRGTSGGETQYF
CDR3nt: TGTGCCAGCAGGGGGACTAGCGGAGGAGAGACCCAGTACTTC

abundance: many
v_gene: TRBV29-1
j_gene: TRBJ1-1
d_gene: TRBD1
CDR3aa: CSVEAGGLNTEAFF
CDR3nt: TGCAGCGTAGAGGCAGGGGGGTTGAACACTGAAGCTTTCTTT

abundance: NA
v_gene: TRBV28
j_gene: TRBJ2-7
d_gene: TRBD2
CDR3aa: CASSFKAGGEGYTRLSYEQYF
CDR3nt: TGTGCCAGCAGTTTTAAGGCTGGGGGGGAGGGATACACTAGGTTGTCCTACGAGCAGTACTTC

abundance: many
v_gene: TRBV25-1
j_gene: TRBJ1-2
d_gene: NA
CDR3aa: CASSEGWRQGGRGYTF
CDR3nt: TGTGCCAGCAGTGAGGGTTGGAGGCAGGGCGGTCGAGGCTACACCTTC

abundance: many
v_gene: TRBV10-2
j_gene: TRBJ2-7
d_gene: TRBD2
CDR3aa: CASSDLRLATREQYF
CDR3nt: TGCGCCAGCAGCGATCTTCGACTAGCGACACGGGAGCAGTACTTC

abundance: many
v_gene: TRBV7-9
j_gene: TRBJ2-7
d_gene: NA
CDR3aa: CASSLSTPRPYEQYF
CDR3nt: TGTGCCAGCAGCTTGTCGACCCCGAGGCCCTACGAGCAGTACTTC

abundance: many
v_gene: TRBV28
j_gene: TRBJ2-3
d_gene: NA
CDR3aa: CASSDDFTDTQYF
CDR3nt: TGTGCCAGCAGTGACGACTTCACAGATACGCAGTATTTT

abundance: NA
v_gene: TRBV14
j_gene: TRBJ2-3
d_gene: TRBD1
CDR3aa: CASSLWTGDRGDTQYF
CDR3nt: TGTGCCAGCAGCCTTTGGACAGGGGACAGGGGAGATACGCAGTATTTT

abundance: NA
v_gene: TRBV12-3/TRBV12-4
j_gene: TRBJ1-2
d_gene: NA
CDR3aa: CASSSPLGELGYTF
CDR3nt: TGTGCCAGCAGTTCCCCCCTGGGAGAGTTGGGCTACACCTTC

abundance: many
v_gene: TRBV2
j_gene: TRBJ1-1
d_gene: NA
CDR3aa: CASSLGGVNTEAFF
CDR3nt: TGTGCCAGCAGCCTCGGTGGGGTGAACACTGAAGCTTTCTTT

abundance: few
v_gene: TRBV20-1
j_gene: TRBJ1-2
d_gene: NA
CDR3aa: CSARTGSYGYTF
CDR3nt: TGCAGTGCTAGGACGGGATCGTATGGCTACACCTTC

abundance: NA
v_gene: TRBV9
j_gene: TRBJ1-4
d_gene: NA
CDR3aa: CASSVGPERSEKLFF
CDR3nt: TGTGCCAGCAGCGTAGGGCCCGAGCGGTCTGAAAAACTGTTTTTT

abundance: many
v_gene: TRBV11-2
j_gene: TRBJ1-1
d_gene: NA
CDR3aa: CASSLGRLNTEAFF
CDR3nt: TGTGCCAGCAGCTTAGGACGGTTGAACACTGAAGCTTTCTTT

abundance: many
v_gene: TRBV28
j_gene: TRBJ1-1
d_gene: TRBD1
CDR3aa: CASSSAGQENTEAFF
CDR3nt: TGTGCCAGCAGTTCCGCGGGACAGGAAAACACTGAAGCTTTCTTT

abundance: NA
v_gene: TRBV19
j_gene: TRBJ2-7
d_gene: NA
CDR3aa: CASSMSSEYEQYF
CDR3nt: TGTGCCAGTAGTATGTCTAGCGAATACGAGCAGTACTTC

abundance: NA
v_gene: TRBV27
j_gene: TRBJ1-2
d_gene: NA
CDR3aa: CASSLSGRPAESGYTF
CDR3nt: TGTGCCAGCAGTTTATCAGGACGGCCAGCGGAAAGTGGCTACACCTTC

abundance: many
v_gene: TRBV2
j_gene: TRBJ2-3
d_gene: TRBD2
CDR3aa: CASSDAGGVDTQYF
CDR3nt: TGTGCCAGCAGTGACGCGGGAGGGGTTGATACGCAGTATTTT

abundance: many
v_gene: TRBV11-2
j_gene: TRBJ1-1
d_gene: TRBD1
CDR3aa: CASSPVTGFNTEAFF
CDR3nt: TGTGCCAGCAGCCCGGTGACAGGGTTTAACACTGAAGCTTTCTTT

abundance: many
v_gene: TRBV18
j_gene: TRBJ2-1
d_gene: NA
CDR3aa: CASSPRGADYNEQFF
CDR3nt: TGTGCCAGCTCACCCAGAGGGGCGGATTACAATGAGCAGTTCTTC

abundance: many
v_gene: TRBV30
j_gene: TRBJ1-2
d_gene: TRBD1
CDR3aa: CAWSLGGSGYGYTF
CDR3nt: TGTGCCTGGAGTTTAGGGGGCAGCGGCTATGGCTACACCTTC

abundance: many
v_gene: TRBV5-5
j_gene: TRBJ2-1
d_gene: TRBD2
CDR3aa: CASSLSWPASGKYEQFF
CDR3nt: TGTGCCAGCAGCTTGTCCTGGCCTGCTAGCGGGAAGTATGAGCAGTTCTTC

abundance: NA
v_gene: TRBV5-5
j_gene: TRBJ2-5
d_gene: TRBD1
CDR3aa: CASGLGQGYGETQYF
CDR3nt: TGTGCCAGCGGCTTGGGACAGGGGTATGGAGAGACCCAGTACTTC

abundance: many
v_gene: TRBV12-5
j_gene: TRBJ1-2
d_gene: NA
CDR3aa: CASGQARVAINYGYTF
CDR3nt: TGTGCTAGTGGCCAGGCCAGGGTTGCAATAAACTATGGCTACACCTTC

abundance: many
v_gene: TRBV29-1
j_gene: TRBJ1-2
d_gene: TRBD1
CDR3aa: CSVETGGGGYTF
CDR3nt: TGCAGCGTTGAGACAGGGGGTGGGGGCTACACCTTC

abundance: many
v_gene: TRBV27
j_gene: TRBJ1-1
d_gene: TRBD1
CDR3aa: CASAYRGNTEAFF
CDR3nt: TGTGCCAGCGCCTACAGGGGGAACACTGAAGCTTTCTTT

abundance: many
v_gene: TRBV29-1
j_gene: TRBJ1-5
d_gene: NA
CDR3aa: CSVQQGLGQPQHF
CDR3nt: TGCAGCGTACAACAGGGATTGGGGCAGCCCCAGCATTTT